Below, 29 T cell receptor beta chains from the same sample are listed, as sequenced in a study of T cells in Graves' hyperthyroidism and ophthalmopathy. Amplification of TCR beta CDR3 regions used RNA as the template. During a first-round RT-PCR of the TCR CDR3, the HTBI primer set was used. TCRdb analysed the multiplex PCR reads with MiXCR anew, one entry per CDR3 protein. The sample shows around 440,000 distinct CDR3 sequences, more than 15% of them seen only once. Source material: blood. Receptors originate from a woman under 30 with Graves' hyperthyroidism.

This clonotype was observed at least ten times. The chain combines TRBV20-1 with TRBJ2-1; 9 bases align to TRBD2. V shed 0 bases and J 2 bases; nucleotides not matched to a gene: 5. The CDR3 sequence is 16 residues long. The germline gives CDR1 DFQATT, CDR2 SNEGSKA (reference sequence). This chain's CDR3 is CSARDPSGKPYNEQFF. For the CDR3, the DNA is TGCAGTGCTAGAGATCCTAGCGGGAAGCCCTACAATGAGCAGTTCTTC.

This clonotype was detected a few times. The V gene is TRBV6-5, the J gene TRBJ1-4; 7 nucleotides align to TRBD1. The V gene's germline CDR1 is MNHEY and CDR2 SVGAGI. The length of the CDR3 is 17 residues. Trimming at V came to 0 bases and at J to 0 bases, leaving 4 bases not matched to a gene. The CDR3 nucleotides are TGTGCCAGCAGTTACTCCGACAGGGCTGCAACTAATGAAAAACTGTTTTTT. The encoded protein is CASSYSDRAATNEKLFF.

CDR3 nucleotide sequence: TGCGCCAGCAGTTCCGGACAGGGGGCTGAAAAACTGTTTTTT. This gives the protein CASSSGQGAEKLFF. The rearrangement uses TRBV5-1 and TRBJ1-4; 11 bases are a match to TRBD1. This CDR3 region has 14 residues. V was clipped by 5 bases and J by 7 bases; unmatched bases: 4. Germline lookup yields CDR1 SGHRS and CDR2 YFSETQ.

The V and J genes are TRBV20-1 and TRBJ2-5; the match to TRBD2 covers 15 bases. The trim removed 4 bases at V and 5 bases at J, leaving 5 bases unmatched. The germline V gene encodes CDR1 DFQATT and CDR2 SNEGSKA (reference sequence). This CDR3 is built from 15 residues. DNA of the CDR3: TGCAGTGCTAACGGACTAGCGGGAGGGCGTGAGACCCAGTACTTC. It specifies CSANGLAGGRETQYF.

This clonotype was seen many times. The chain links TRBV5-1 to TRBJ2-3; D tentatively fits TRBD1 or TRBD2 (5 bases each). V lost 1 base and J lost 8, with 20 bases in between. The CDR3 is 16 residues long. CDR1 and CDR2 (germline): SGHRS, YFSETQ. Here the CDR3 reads CASSLNLGEGSGTQYF. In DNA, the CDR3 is TGCGCCAGCAGCTTGAATTTAGGGGAAGGGAGTGGTACGCAGTATTTT.

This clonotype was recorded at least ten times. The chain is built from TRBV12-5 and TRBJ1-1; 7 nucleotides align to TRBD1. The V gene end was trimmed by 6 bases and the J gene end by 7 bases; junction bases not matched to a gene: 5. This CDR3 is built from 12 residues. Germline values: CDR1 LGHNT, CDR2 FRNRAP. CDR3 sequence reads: CASGRNRGEAFF. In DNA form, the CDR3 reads TGTGCTAGTGGCCGTAACAGGGGTGAAGCTTTCTTT.

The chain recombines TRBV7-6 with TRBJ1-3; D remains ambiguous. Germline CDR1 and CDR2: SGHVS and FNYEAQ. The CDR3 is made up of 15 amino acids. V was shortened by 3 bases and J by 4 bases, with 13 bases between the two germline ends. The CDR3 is CASSLLDTEGNTIYF. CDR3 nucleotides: TGTGCCAGCAGCTTGCTCGACACGGAAGGAAACACCATATATTTT.

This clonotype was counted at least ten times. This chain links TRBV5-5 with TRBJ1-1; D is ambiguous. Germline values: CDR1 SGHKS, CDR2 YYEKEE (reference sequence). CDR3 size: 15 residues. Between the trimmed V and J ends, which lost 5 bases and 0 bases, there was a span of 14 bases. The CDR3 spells CASRRPRALNTEAFF. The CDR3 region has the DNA TGTGCCAGCAGACGACCGCGGGCCTTGAACACTGAAGCTTTCTTT.

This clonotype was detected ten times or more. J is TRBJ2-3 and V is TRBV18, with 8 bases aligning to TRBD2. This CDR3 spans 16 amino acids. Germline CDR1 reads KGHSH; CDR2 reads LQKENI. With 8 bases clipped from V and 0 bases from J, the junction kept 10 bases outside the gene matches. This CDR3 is CASSPGLAGSTDTQYF. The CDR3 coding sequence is TGTGCCAGCAGCCCCGGGTTAGCGGGAAGCACAGATACGCAGTATTTT. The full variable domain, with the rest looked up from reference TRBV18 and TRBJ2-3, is NAGVMQNPRHLVRRRGQEARLRCSPMKGHSHVYWYRQLPEEGLKFMVYLQKENIIDESGMPKERFSAEFPKEGPSILRIQQVVRGDSAAYFCASSPGLAGSTDTQYFGPGTRLTVL.

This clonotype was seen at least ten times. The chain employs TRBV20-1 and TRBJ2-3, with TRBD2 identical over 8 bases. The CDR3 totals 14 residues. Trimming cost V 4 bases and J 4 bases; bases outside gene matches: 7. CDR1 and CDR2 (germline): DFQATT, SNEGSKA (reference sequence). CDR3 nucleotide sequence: TGCAGTGCTAACGCGGGGGGTAGGGCAGATACGCAGTATTTT. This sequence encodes CSANAGGRADTQYF.

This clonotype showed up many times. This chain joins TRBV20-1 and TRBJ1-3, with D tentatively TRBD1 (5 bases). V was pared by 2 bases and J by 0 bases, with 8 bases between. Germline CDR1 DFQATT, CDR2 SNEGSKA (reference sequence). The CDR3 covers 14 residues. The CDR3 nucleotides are TGCAGTGCTAGACAGGGCGACTCTGGAAACACCATATATTTT. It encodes CSARQGDSGNTIYF.

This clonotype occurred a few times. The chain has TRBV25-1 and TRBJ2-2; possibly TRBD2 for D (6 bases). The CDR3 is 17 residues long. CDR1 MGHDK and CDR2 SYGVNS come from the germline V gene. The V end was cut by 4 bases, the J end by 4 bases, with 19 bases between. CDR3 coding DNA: TGTGCCAGCAGTGGGGAGGCGAGGAACATTGGCACCGGGGAGCTGTTTTTT. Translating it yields CASSGEARNIGTGELFF.

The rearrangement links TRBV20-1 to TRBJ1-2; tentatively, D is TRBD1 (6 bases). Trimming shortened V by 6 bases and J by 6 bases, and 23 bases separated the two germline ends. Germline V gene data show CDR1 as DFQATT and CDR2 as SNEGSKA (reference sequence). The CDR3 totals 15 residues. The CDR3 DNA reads TGCAGTGCCGGGGGGGCATACCCCGGAGGAAATGGCTACACCTTC. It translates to CSAGGAYPGGNGYTF.

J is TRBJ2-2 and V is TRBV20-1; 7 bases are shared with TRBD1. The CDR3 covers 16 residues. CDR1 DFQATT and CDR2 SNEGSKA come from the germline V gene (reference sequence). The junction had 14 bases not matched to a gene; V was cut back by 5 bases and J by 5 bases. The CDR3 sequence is CSAPRLRDSLTGELFF. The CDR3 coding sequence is TGCAGTGCTCCCCGACTCAGGGACAGTTTAACCGGGGAGCTGTTTTTT.

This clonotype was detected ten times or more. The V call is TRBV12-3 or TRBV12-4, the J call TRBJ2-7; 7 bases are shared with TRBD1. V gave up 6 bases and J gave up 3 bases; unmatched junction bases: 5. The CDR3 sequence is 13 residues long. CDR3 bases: TGTGCCAGCAGGACGACAGGGAACTACGAGCAGTACTTC. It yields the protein CASRTTGNYEQYF.

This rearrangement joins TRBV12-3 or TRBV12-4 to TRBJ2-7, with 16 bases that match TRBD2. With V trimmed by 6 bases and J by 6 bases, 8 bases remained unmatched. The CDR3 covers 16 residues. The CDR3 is CASSPGTSGRAFEQYF. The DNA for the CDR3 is TGTGCCAGCAGCCCCGGGACTAGCGGGAGGGCCTTCGAGCAGTACTTC.

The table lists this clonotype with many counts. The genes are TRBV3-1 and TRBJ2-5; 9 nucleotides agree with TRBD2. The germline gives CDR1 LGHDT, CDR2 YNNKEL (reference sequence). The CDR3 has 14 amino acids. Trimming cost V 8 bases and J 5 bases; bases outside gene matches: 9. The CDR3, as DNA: TGTGCCAGCGCCATAGCGGGAGAAGGGGAGACCCAGTACTTC. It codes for CASAIAGEGETQYF.

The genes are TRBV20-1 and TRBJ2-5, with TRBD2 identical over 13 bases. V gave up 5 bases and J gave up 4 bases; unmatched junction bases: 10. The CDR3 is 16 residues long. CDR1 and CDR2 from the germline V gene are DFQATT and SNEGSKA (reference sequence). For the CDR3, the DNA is TGCAGTGCTCCAAGGACTAGCGGGAGTTCGGGAGAGACCCAGTACTTC. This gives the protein CSAPRTSGSSGETQYF.

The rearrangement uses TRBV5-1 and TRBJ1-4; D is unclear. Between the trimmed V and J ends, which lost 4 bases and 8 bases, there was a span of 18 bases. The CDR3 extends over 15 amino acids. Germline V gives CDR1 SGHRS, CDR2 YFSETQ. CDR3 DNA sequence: TGCGCCAGCAGCGTGGACGGGAGGTACCAGGAAAAACTGTTTTTT. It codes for CASSVDGRYQEKLFF.

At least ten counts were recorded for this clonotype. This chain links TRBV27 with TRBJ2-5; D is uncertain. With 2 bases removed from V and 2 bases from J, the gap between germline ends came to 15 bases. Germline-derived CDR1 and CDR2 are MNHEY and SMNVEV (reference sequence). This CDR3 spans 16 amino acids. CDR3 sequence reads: CASSLSFGEYQETQYF. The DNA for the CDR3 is TGTGCCAGCAGTTTAAGCTTTGGGGAATATCAAGAGACCCAGTACTTC.

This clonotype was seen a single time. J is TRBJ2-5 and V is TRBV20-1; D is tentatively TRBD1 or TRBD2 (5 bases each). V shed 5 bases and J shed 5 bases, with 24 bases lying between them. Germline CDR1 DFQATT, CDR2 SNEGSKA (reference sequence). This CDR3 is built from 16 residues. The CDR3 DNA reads TGCAGTGCTCAGGCCGGGACCGATGCCTTTATGGAGACCCAGTACTTC. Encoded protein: CSAQAGTDAFMETQYF.

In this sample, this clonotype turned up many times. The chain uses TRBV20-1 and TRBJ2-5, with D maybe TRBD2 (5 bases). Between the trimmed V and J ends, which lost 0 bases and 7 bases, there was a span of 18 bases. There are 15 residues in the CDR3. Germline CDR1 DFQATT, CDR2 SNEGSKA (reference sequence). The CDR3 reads CSARDRLSAHGTQYF. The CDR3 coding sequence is TGCAGTGCTAGAGACCGACTTAGCGCGCACGGGACCCAGTACTTC.

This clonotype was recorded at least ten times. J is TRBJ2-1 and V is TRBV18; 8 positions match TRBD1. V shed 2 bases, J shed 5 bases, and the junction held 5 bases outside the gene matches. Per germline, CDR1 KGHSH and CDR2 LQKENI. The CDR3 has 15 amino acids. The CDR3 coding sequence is TGTGCCAGCTCACCAGGGACAGGACGGAACAATGAGCAGTTCTTC. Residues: CASSPGTGRNNEQFF.

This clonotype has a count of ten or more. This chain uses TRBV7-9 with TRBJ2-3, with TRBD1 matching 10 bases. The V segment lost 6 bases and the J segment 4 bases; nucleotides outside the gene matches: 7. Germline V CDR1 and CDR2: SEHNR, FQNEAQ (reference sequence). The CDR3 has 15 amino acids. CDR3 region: CASSRTGGSADTQYF. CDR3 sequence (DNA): TGTGCCAGCAGTCGGACAGGGGGAAGCGCAGATACGCAGTATTTT.

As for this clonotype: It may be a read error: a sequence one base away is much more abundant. CDR3 sequence: CASSPEPFSGYTF. In DNA, the CDR3 is TGTGCCAGCAGCCCCGAACCTTTCAGTGGCTACACCTTC. The chain uses TRBV12-3 or TRBV12-4 and TRBJ1-2; D is undetermined. This CDR3 contains 13 residues. V was shortened by 6 bases and J by 7 bases, with 15 bases between the two germline ends.

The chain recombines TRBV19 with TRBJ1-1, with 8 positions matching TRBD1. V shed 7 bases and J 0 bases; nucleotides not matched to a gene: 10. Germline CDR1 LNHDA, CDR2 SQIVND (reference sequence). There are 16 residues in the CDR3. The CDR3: CASIIRGPSVNTEAFF. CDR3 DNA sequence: TGTGCCAGTATCATCAGGGGGCCCAGCGTGAACACTGAAGCTTTCTTT. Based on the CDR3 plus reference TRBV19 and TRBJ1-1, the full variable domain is DGGITQSPKYLFRKEGQNVTLSCEQNLNHDAMYWYRQDPGQGLRLIYYSQIVNDFQKGDIAEGYSVSREKKESFPLTVTSAQKNPTAFYLCASIIRGPSVNTEAFFGQGTRLTVV.

CDR3 sequence (DNA): TGTGCCAGCAGCCAAGATAGTACACAAGGTGACACTGAAGCTTTCTTT. It yields the protein CASSQDSTQGDTEAFF. The rearrangement links TRBV3-1 to TRBJ1-1, with D unresolved. The germline CDR1 and CDR2 sequences are LGHDT and YNNKEL (reference sequence). V was trimmed by 0 bases and J by 3 bases, leaving 14 bases between them. CDR3 length: 16 residues.

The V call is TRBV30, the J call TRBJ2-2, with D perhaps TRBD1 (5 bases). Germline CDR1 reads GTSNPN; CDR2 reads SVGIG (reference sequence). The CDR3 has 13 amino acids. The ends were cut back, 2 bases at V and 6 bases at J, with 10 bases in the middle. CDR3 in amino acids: CAWSFQGSGELFF. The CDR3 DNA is TGTGCCTGGAGTTTCCAGGGTTCCGGGGAGCTGTTTTTT.

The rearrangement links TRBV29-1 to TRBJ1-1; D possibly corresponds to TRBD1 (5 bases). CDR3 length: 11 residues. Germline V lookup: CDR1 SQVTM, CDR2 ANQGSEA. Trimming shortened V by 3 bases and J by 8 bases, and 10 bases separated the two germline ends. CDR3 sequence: CSVEGGREAFF. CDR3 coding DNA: TGCAGCGTTGAGGGGGGGAGGGAAGCTTTCTTT.